This T cell receptor beta chain stems from a study of blood T cell repertoires in COVID-19. Study-wide context: Specimens from acute and convalescent COVID-19 originated in the United States, Italy and Spain.

Germline V gene lookup returns CDR1 SGHVS and CDR2 FNYEAQ. Trimming took off 1 base at V and 0 bases at J, with 9 bases between the two ends. The CDR3 consists of 15 residues. The table came from immunoSEQ multiplex PCR; TCRdb's copy has only in-frame clones and leaves some out. The sample holds tens of thousands of clones, over 70% seen once. The sequence came from a human donor in a cohort sampled during active COVID-19. The chain combines TRBV7-6 with TRBJ2-5, with unresolved D. Sequences were obtained from peripheral blood. The CDR3 nucleotides read TGTGCCAGCAGCTTAGTAAACACGCACCAAGAGACCCAGTACTTC. The encoded protein is CASSLVNTHQETQYF.